These 6 T cell receptor beta chains were sequenced from one sample in a study of T cells after somatic rescue of genetic block (dated by TCRdb to about 2020). The method was the immunoSEQ multiplex PCR assay. Not all clones reach the TCRdb copy of this immuneACCESS table, which keeps in-frame sequences only. Checked studies attribute under half of the gap to unresolved V genes and leave the rest unexplained. Here the sample has 12,000 or so clones; roughly 73% occur a single time. Together, the top ten hold just under 20% of the sample. The sample was peripheral blood mononuclear cells (PBMCs). These receptors all stem from a boy aged 10-17 years.

This clone was detected once. The J gene is TRBJ1-3, the V gene TRBV28; D is possibly TRBD1 (5 bases). The germline gives CDR1 MDHEN, CDR2 SYDVKM. The V gene lost 4 bases and the J gene lost 1 base, with 17 bases spanning the gap. This CDR3 spans 17 amino acids. The CDR3 sequence is CASSSPPGVGSGNTIYF. In DNA, the CDR3 is TGTGCCAGCAGTTCACCTCCGGGGGTAGGGTCTGGAAACACCATATATTTT.

The chain is built from TRBV5-1 and TRBJ2-5; 8 positions match TRBD2. CDR1 is SGHRS, CDR2 YFSETQ, per germline. The CDR3 runs to 16 residues. V shed 0 bases, J shed 0 bases, and the junction held 4 bases outside the gene matches. The CDR3 region has the DNA TGCGCCAGCAGCTTGGGGAGCGGGAGTAACCAAGAGACCCAGTACTTC. Protein product: CASSLGSGSNQETQYF. The variable domain in full, completed from reference TRBV5-1 and TRBJ2-5, reads KAGVTQTPRYLIKTRGQQVTLSCSPISGHRSVSWYQQTPGQGLQFLFEYFSETQRNKGNFPGRFSGRQFSNSRSEMNVSTLELGDSALYLCASSLGSGSNQETQYFGPGTRLLVL.

The chain is built from TRBV7-3 and TRBJ2-2; D is possibly TRBD1 or TRBD2 (5 bases each). Germline V CDR1 and CDR2: SGHTA, FQGTGA. V was pared by 5 bases and J by 7 bases, with 14 bases between. The CDR3 is 14 residues long. The CDR3 protein is CASSGGRGDGELFF. The DNA of the CDR3 is TGTGCCAGCAGCGGGGGAAGGGGAGACGGGGAGCTGTTTTTT.

This clone has a single count. The V gene is TRBV7-6, the J gene TRBJ2-7, with D perhaps TRBD2 (7 bases). The CDR3 consists of 13 residues. Per germline, CDR1 SGHVS and CDR2 FNYEAQ. Trimming pared 3 bases from V and 2 bases from J, leaving 8 bases between. The CDR3: CASSLGGPYEQYF. The CDR3 DNA follows: TGTGCCAGCAGCTTGGGGGGGCCCTACGAGCAGTACTTC.

A single count supports this clone. The V and J genes are TRBV7-2 and TRBJ1-6; TRBD1 matches at 7 bases. The germline V gene encodes CDR1 SGHTA and CDR2 FQGNSA. CDR3 length: 14 residues. The V segment lost 1 base and the J segment 10 bases; nucleotides outside the gene matches: 4. CDR3 bases: TGTGCCAGCAGCTTAGAACAGGGGTTCTCACCCCTCCACTTT. It yields the protein CASSLEQGFSPLHF.

The chain joins TRBV19 to TRBJ1-2; 8 nucleotides align to TRBD1. With 3 bases clipped from V and 4 bases from J, the junction kept 1 base outside the gene matches. The CDR3 covers 13 residues. Germline lookup yields CDR1 LNHDA and CDR2 SQIVND (reference sequence). The CDR3 reads CASSIGQGYGYTF. Here the CDR3 DNA reads TGTGCCAGTAGTATCGGACAGGGCTATGGCTACACCTTC.